The T cell receptor beta chain under discussion was sequenced for a study of blood T cells in healthy people across ages. The use of a sample-barcoded 5' primer and a J-beta primer mix characterized a second PCR of roughly 6 to 11 cycles. Via MiXCR, TCRdb re-called the 5' RACE reads, giving one row per CDR3 protein. This table holds some 790,000 distinct CDR3 sequences, less than 35% found once. There are 15 residues in the CDR3. Trimming pared 5 bases from V and 1 base from J, leaving 14 bases between. The germline CDR1 and CDR2 sequences are SGHAT and FQNNGV. The clonotype comes from a woman older than 75 in good health. The sequencing sample was made of blood. V gene TRBV11-2 combines with J gene TRBJ1-2; D perhaps matches TRBD1 (6 bases). The CDR3 here is CASSTRQALNYGYTF. CDR3 DNA: TGTGCCAGCAGCACCAGACAGGCCCTTAACTATGGCTACACCTTC.